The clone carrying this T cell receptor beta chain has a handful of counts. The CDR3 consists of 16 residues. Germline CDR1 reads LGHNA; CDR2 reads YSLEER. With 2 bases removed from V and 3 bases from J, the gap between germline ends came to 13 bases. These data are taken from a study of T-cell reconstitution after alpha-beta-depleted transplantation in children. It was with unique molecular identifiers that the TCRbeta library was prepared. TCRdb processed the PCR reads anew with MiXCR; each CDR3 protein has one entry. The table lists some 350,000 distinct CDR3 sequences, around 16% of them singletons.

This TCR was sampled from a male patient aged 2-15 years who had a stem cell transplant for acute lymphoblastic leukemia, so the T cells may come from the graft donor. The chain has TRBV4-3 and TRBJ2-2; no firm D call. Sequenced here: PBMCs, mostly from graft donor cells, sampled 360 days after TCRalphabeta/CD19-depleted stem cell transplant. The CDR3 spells CASSQSPGSYTGELFF. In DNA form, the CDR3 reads TGCGCCAGCAGCCAATCCCCGGGTTCCTACACCGGGGAGCTGTTTTTT.